This T cell receptor delta chain originates from a study of gamma-delta chains in newborns, infants, children. Whole-study context: Microbial exposure reportedly drives polyclonal innate γδ T cell expansion after birth.

As for this clone: The amino acid sequence in TCRdb belongs to a much larger clone and departs from this DNA's translation at residue 8, likely a sequencing read error; the sequence shown is translated from the DNA.

With CATT, TCRdb re-called clones from the reads. The sample lists 3,000 or so delta-chain clones; roughly 3.6% were seen once. Sequencing was performed on blood. This TCR was recovered from a child who was a newborn, infant or young child, either healthy, febrile or measles-vaccinated (not recorded which).

In DNA form, the CDR3 reads TGTGCAGCAAGAGGAGGGGCCAATTTGACAGCACAACTCTTCTTT. As protein: CAARGGANLTAQLFF. The rearrangement uses TRAV29/DV5 and TRDJ2; D is uncertain. The length of the CDR3 is 15 residues. The germline CDR1 and CDR2 sequences are NSMFDY and ISSIKDK. V was trimmed by 2 bases and J by 1 base, leaving 12 bases between them.